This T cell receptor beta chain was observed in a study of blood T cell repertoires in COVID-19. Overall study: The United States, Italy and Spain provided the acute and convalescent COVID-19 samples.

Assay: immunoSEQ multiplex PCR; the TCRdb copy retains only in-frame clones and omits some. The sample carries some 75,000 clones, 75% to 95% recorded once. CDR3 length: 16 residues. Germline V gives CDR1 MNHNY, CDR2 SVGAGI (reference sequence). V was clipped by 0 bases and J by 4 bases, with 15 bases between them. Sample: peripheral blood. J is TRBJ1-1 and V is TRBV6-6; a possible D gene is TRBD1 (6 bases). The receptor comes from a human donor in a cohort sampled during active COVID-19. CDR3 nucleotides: TGTGCCAGCAGTTACTCCTCGCAGGGGCGCATCACTGAAGCTTTCTTT. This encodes CASSYSSQGRITEAFF.